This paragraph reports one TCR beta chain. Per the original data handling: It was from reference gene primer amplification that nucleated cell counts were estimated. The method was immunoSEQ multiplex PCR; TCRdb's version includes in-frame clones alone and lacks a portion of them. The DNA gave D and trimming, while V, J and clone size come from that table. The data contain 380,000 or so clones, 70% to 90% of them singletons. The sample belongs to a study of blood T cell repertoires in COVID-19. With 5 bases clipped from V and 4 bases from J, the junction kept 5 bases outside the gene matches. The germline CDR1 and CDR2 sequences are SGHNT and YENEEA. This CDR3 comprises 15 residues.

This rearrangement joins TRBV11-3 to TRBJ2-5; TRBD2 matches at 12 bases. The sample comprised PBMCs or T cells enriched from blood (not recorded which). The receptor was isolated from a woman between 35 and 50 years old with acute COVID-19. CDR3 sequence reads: CASSPRTSGVETQYF. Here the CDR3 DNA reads TGTGCCAGCAGCCCCCGGACTAGCGGGGTAGAGACCCAGTACTTC.